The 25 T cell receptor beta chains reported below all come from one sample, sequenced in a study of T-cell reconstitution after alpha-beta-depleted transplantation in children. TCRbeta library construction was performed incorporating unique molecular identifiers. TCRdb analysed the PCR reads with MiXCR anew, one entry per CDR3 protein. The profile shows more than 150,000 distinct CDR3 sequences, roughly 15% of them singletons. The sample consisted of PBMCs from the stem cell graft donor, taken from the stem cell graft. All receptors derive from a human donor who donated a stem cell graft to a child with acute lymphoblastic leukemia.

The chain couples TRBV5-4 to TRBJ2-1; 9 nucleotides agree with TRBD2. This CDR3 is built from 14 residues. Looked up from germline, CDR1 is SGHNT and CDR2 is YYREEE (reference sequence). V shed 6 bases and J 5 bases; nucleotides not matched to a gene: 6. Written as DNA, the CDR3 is TGTGCCAGCATCTCCGGCGGGGGGGACAATGAGCAGTTCTTC. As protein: CASISGGGDNEQFF.

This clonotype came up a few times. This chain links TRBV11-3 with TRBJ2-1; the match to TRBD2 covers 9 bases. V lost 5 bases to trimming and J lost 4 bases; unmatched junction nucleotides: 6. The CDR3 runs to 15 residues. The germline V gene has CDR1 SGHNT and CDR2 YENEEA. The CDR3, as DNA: TGTGCCAGCAGCCCCGCGGGACTAGCTTACAATGAGCAGTTCTTC. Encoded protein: CASSPAGLAYNEQFF.

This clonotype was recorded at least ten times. Here the CDR3 DNA reads TGTGCCAGCAGTTTCGAGTGGCGGAACAATGAGCAGTTCTTC. Its protein is CASSFEWRNNEQFF. The chain has TRBV12-3 or TRBV12-4 and TRBJ2-1, with D unresolved. Between the trimmed V and J ends, which lost 3 bases and 5 bases, there was a span of 11 bases. The CDR3 sequence is 14 residues long.

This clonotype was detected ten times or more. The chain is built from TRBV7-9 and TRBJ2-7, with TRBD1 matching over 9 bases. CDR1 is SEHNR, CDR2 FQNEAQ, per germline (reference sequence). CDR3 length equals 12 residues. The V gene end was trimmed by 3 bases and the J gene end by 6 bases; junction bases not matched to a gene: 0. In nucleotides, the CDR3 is TGTGCCAGCAGCTTGACAGGGGGCGAGCAGTACTTC. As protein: CASSLTGGEQYF.

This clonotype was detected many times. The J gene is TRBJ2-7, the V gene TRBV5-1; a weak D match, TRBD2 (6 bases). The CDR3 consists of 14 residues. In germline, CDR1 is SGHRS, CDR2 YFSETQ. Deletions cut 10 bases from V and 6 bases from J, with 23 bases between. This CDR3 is CAGREFLGAGEQYF. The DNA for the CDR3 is TGCGCCGGCCGAGAGTTCTTAGGAGCGGGCGAGCAGTACTTC.

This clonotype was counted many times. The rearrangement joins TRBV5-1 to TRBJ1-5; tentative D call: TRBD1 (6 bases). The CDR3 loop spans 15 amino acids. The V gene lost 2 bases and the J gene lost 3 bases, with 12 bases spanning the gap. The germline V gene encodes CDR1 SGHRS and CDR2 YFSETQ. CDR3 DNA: TGCGCCAGCAGCTTCGAAGGGGGGCACAATCAGCCCCAGCATTTT. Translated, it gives CASSFEGGHNQPQHF.

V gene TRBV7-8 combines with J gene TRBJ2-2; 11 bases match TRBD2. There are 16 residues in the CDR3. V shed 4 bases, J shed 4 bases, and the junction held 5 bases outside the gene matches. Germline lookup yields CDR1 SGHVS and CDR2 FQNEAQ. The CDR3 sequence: CASSSSSGRPTGELFF. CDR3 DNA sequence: TGTGCCAGCAGCTCTTCTAGCGGGAGGCCCACCGGGGAGCTGTTTTTT.

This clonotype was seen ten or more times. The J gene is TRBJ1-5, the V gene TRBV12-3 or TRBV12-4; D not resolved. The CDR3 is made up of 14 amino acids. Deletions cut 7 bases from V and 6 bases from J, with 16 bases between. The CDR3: CASTGDPKGQPQHF. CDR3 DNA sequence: TGTGCCAGCACCGGAGACCCTAAAGGTCAGCCCCAGCATTTT.

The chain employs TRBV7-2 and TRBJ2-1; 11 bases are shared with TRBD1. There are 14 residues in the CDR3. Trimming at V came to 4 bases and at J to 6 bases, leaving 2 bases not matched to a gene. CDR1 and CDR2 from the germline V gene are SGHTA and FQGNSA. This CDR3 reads CASSWGQGGNEQFF. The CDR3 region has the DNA TGTGCCAGCAGCTGGGGACAGGGGGGCAATGAGCAGTTCTTC.

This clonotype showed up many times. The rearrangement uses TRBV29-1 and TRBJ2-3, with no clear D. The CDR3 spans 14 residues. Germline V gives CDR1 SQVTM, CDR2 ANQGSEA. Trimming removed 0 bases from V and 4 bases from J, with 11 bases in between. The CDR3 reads CSVEDHKVPDTQYF. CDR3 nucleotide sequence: TGCAGCGTTGAAGACCACAAGGTCCCAGATACGCAGTATTTT.

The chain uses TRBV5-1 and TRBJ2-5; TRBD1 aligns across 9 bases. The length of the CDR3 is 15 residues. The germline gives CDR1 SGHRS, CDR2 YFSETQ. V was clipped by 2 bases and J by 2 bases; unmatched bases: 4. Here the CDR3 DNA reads TGCGCCAGCAGCTTCGGACAGGGGAGGCAAGAGACCCAGTACTTC. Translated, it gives CASSFGQGRQETQYF.

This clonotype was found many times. CDR3: CASSGGQGTGNTIYF. CDR3 coding DNA: TGCGCCAGCAGCGGAGGACAGGGGACTGGAAACACCATATATTTT. The rearrangement joins TRBV5-1 to TRBJ1-3; TRBD1 aligns across 9 bases. The ends lost 4 bases at V and 2 bases at J; junction bases unmatched: 4. The CDR3 consists of 15 residues. Looked up from germline, CDR1 is SGHRS and CDR2 is YFSETQ.

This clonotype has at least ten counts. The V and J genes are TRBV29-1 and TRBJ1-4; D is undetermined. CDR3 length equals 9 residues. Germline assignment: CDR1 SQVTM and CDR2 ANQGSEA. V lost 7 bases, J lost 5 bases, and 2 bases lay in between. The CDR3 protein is CSGNEKLFF. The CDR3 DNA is TGCAGCGGAAATGAAAAACTGTTTTTT.

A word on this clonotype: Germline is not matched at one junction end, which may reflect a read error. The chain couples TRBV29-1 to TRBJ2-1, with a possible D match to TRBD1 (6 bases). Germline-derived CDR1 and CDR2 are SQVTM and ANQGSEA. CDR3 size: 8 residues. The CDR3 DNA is TGCAGCGTTGCTAAGGGGGACTTC. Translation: CSVAKGDF.

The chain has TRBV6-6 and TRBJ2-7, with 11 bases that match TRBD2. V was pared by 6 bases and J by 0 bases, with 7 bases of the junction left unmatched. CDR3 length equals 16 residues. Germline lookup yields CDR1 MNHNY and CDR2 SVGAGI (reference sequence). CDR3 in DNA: TGTGCCAGCAGGGGACTAGCGGAGGGCCTCTCCTACGAGCAGTACTTC. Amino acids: CASRGLAEGLSYEQYF.

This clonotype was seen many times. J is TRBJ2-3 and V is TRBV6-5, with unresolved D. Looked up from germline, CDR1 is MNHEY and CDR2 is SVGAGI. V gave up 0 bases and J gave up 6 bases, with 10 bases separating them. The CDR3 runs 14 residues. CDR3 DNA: TGTGCCAGCAGTTACTCGAAGGGTGCGGATACGCAGTATTTT. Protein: CASSYSKGADTQYF.

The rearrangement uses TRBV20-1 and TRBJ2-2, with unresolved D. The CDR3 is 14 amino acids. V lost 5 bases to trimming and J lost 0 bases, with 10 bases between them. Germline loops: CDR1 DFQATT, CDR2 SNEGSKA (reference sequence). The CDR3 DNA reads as TGCAGTGCTCTGGCATTTTCGAACACCGGGGAGCTGTTTTTT. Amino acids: CSALAFSNTGELFF.

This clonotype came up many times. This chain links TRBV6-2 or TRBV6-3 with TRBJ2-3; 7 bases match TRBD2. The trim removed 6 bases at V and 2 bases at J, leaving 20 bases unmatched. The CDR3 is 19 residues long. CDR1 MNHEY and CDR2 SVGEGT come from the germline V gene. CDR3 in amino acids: CASSKRDYRSNDFTDTQYF. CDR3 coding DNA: TGTGCCAGCAGCAAAAGGGACTACCGATCTAACGACTTCACAGATACGCAGTATTTT.

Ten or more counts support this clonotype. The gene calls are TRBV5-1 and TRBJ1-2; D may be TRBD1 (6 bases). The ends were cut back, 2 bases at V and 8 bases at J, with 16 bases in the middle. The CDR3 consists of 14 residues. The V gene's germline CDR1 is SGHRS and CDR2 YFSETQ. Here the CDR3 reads CASSFTTLGGGYTF. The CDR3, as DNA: TGCGCCAGCAGCTTTACGACTCTGGGGGGCGGCTACACCTTC.

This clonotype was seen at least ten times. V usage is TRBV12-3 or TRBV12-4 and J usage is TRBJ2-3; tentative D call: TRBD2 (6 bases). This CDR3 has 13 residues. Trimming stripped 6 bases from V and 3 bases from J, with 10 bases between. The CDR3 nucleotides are TGTGCCAGCAGCGTCCGGGGGACAGATACGCAGTATTTT. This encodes CASSVRGTDTQYF.

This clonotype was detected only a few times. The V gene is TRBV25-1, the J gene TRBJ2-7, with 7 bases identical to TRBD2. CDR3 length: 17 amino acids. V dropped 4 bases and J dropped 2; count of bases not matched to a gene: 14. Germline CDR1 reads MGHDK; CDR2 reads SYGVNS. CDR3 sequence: CASSGLSNRRGTYEQYF. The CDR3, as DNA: TGTGCCAGCAGTGGCTTGAGTAATCGGCGGGGGACCTACGAGCAGTACTTC.

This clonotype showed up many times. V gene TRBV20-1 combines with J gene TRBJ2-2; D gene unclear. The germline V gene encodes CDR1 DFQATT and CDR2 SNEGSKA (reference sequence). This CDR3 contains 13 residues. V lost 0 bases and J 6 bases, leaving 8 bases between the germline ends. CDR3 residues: CSARDPSAGELFF. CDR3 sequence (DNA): TGCAGTGCTAGAGATCCTTCGGCCGGGGAGCTGTTTTTT.

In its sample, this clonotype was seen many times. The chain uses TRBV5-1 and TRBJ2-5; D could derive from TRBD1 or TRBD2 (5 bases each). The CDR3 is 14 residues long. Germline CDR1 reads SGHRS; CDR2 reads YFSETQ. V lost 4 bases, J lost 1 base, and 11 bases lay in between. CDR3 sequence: CASSRRGRQETQYF. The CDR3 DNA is TGCGCCAGCAGCCGACGGGGACGCCAAGAGACCCAGTACTTC. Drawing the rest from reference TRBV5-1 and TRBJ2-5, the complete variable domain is KAGVTQTPRYLIKTRGQQVTLSCSPISGHRSVSWYQQTPGQGLQFLFEYFSETQRNKGNFPGRFSGRQFSNSRSEMNVSTLELGDSALYLCASSRRGRQETQYFGPGTRLLVL.

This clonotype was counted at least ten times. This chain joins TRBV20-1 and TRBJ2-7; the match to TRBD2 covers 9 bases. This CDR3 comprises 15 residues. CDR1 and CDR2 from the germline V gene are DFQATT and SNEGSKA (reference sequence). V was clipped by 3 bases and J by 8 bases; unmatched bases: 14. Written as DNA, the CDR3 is TGCAGTGCTAGGGGATTAGCGGGAGTGGGTCATAAGCAGTACTTC. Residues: CSARGLAGVGHKQYF.

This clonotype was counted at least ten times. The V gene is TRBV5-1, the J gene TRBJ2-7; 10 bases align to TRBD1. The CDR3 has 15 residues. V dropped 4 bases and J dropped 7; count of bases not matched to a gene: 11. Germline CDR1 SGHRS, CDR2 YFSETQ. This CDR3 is CASSPGTGASQEQYF. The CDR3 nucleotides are TGCGCCAGCAGCCCAGGGACAGGGGCATCGCAGGAGCAGTACTTC. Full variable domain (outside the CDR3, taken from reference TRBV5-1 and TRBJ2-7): KAGVTQTPRYLIKTRGQQVTLSCSPISGHRSVSWYQQTPGQGLQFLFEYFSETQRNKGNFPGRFSGRQFSNSRSEMNVSTLELGDSALYLCASSPGTGASQEQYFGPGTRLTVT.